This TCR beta chain emerged from a study of blood T cell repertoires in COVID-19. Background on the study: Spain, Italy and the United States supplied samples that represented acute and convalescent COVID-19. Sources were T cells, B-cell-depleted T cells, or PBMCs; the material itself was cDNA or gDNA.

Germline loops: CDR1 SGHTA, CDR2 FQGNSA. The CDR3 sequence is 14 residues long. Trimming removed 5 bases from V and 5 bases from J; junction bases left unmatched: 9. This clone was observed a handful of times. As processed by the authors: Estimation of nucleated cell counts relied on the amplification of reference gene primers. Profiled with immunoSEQ multiplex PCR; TCRdb holds only in-frame clones, not every one. V and J calls and clone size are as listed in that table; D and trimming were resolved from the DNA. The sample records about 360,000 clones, around 88% being singletons. Sample: peripheral blood. The TCR comes from a man aged 25-40 years with active or convalescent COVID-19. The V call is TRBV7-2, the J call TRBJ2-7, with 7 bases lining up with TRBD1. The CDR3 DNA is TGTGCCAGCAGCATCCGACAGGGTCGGGACGAGCAGTACTTC. This encodes CASSIRQGRDEQYF. The full variable domain, with the rest looked up from reference TRBV7-2 and TRBJ2-7, is GAGVSQSPSNKVTEKGKDVELRCDPISGHTALYWYRQSLGQGLEFLIYFQGNSAPDKSGLPSDRFSAERTGGSVSTLTIQRTQQEDSAVYLCASSIRQGRDEQYFGPGTRLTVT.